This T cell receptor beta chain comes out of a study of blood T cell repertoires in COVID-19 (TCRdb year 2020). A note on the overall study: Collaborator samples came from the United States, Italy and Spain and covered acute and convalescent phases of COVID-19. Deeply sampled blood TCRbeta repertoires from subjects exposed to, actively infected with, or recovered from COVID-19 were included in the dataset. The repertoires were released in a freely available public database intended as a resource for research on the immune response to SARS-CoV-2. The sample metadata nearly always contained a de-identified subject ID, COVID-19 status, age in years and sex. The material from the prospective study consisted of cDNA or gDNA derived from T cells, B-cell-depleted T cells, or PBMCs. Where available, HLA class I and class II types were obtained from metadata supplied by the sample provider rather than from assay-based typing. Samples were obtained from the ongoing ImmuneRACE study (first 160 participants) and from 1,200 or so subjects provided by 6 global collaborators.

This clone was recorded a few times. Its antigen has not been determined. No much larger clonotype is one base removed from it; base qualities were not supplied. Another Seattle source contributed samples from volunteer blood donors who had recovered from COVID-19. Each collaborating institution followed its own protocols to collect whole blood in K2EDTA tubes. For TCRbeta analysis, collaborators shipped samples in one of three forms: frozen whole blood, isolated PBMCs, or DNA extracted from either of those sample types. Results the study describes overall, beyond this receptor: The quantity of clinical and demographic metadata differed by source and by participant and was supplied without curation.

The immunoSEQ Assay, a bias-controlled multiplex PCR, was used to amplify TCRbeta CDR3 regions from genomic DNA. The original methods were these. Within the assay, amplification of reference gene primers was used to estimate how many nucleated cells each sample contained. Sequence reads were collapsed and filtered to measure the absolute abundance of every unique TCRbeta CDR3 rearrangement. For each sample, productive Simpson clonality was calculated as the square root of Simpson's diversity index over productive rearrangements. The immuneACCESS repertoire file appears here via TCRdb, limited to in-frame rearrangements. These files lack a portion of the clones; in checked studies, under half of the deficit traces to unresolved V genes, and the cause of the others is not known. That table supplies the V and J calls and clone size; D and trimming were determined from the DNA. The sample table holds a few hundred thousand clones, of which around four fifths were seen once. The leading ten clones occupy less than 6.5% of the sample.

Taken from the germline V gene (reference sequence), the CDR1 and CDR2 loops are SEHNR and FQNEAQ. The junction carries 5 bases between V and J, which are trimmed by 3 bases and 1 base respectively. The CDR3 starts with the cysteine, ends with the phenylalanine, and has 13 residues. The CDR3 DNA has 39 bases and is translated from base 1. Material for sequencing was peripheral blood. The chain employs TRBV7-9 and TRBJ2-3; the best D guess is TRBD2, with 5 bases matching. This clonotype was sampled from a woman aged 60-75 years who had recovered from COVID-19. Here is the DNA: TGTGCCAGCAGCTTCGGGGGCACAGATACGCAGTATTTT. It is translated as CASSFGGTDTQYF.